This T cell receptor beta chain was identified in a study of cytomegalovirus exposure and HLA in healthy donors (dated by TCRdb to between 2016 and 2019). Context from the whole study: An earlier analysis of 587 of the donors reported approximately 300 Gb of sequence data and around 100 million unique TCR beta sequences obtained from about 179 million T cells. The number of donors typed differed by locus, with roughly 629-640 for A, B, C, DRB1 and DQB1, around 500 for DQA1, 600 to 610 for DPA1, and some 440 for DPB1. The study was designed to test whether signatures of past pathogen exposure could be identified by cataloging public T cell receptors. HLA typing included class I and class II loci at four-digit resolution. The study used immunosequencing to profile the T cell repertoires of several hundred subjects and linked those repertoires to cytomegalovirus serostatus. Among the approximately 420 genotyped donors, 81% belonged to the genetic ancestry cluster associated with self-reported Caucasian donors. In the later analysis, no new phenotypic data were used to find candidate immune exposures; instead, reliance was placed on TCR beta sequences and their occurrence across donors. Among some 400 genotyped donors of the cohort, an average of approximately 200,000 unique TCR beta nucleotide sequences was sequenced per donor, of which about 20% were non-productive. A later analysis re-analyzed previously published TCR beta repertoires from hundreds of donors and added high-resolution HLA genotyping to study TCR occurrence patterns. An early release covering 550 to 700 HLA-typed donors comprised approximately 300 gigabases of sequencing data and around 86 million unique TCR sequences. High-throughput TCR immunosequencing, statistical association of individual TCRs with disease status, and machine learning were combined to predict cytomegalovirus infection status. Every repertoire in the discovery cohort had been generated on one and the same sequencing platform. To decide whether each TCR beta V gene segment behaved as functional or pseudogenic, an earlier analysis of some 540 of the donors relied on high-throughput TCR beta sequencing. A separate validation cohort of roughly 110 different subjects was used in addition to the 666-subject first cohort. A later genetic analysis took genome-wide SNP genotypes for about 55% of the roughly 700 donors and used that subset as a discovery cohort. Donor age, sex, ethnicity and CMV serostatus were compiled together with the repertoire data. A few DR-DQ haplotypes were treated as single units for association and clustering because of strong linkage in the cohort. Broader findings and caveats from the paper: The classifier was reported to diagnose cytomegalovirus status with high specificity and sensitivity in both the original and validation cohorts. A later analysis reported that several top co-occurrence clusters appeared linked to parvovirus B19, influenza, CMV and Epstein-Barr virus. In this cohort, only TCR beta chains were sequenced, and detectable features were limited by the absence of alpha or paired-chain data. A few of the identified cytomegalovirus-associated TCR beta chains were confirmed in vitro to be specific for cytomegalovirus antigens. CMV serostatus was the only immune exposure information available for the cohort. A group of highly shared sequence variants was considered likely to be a technical artifact of the sequencing pipeline. Linkage disequilibrium might explain the correlated functional status among segregating V segments, but an unknown experimental factor could not be excluded. In an earlier analysis of more than 450 of the donors, most TCR beta V segments were observed in productive rearrangements about 87% or about 30% of the time, broadly matching IMGT annotations. V-gene and J-gene trimming of TCR beta chains was associated with a missense DCLRE1C variant in a later genetic analysis, and the association was replicated in an independent cohort. According to the authors, the approach could potentially be generalized to other disease states and immunological phenotypes. In a later analysis, TCR association rates were found to vary across HLA loci, with the most associated TCRs seen for DRB1 alleles and the fewest for HLA-C alleles. The study gave a list of about 150 TCR beta chains associated with cytomegalovirus. About 15 rarely observed V segments, including chromosome 9 orphons, were excluded from the earlier analysis of some 590 of the donors because counts were too low. Because the 87-base-pair reads could not distinguish some IMGT-functional V segments, including TRBV6-2 and TRBV6-3, those segments were excluded. In a later analysis, most CMV-associated TCR beta chains were found to appear HLA-restricted, with HLA associations seemingly driven largely by CMV exposure. Presence/absence analyses assumed roughly uniform sequencing depth across donors, an assumption that may not hold. A further reported finding was that TCR beta sequences accurately predicted the HLA-A and HLA-B alleles for most subjects in the first cohort. Because some donors lacked HLA typing at each locus, the association tests relied only on the typed subset. Most TCR sequences were seen in very few donors, while some public TCRs were found in many individuals. At a false discovery rate of 0.05, a later analysis linked 16,951 TCR beta sequences to specific HLA alleles. When HLA alleles, especially DR and DQ, strongly co-occurred, attributing TCR associations to individual alleles was difficult. In a later analysis, HLA-associated TCR beta chains showed more clonal expansion and lower generation probabilities than non-associated chains that were equally common. A later genetic analysis reported fewer N-insertions in productive TCRs among donors in an Asian-associated ancestry cluster than the roughly 700-donor mean.

The cohort comprised around 690 healthy bone marrow donors. All cohort members were sampled while nominally healthy, although unrecorded immune exposures were likely present. The donor tested CMV seronegative, placing the donor among the 350 or so seronegative members of the cohort. Every donor gave a peripheral blood sample, and the peripheral blood mononuclear cells from that sample were used for TCR beta sequencing. Genomic DNA extraction from the blood cell samples was performed with the Qiagen DNeasy Blood Extraction Kit. The count of this clone is one. This clone's antigen is unknown. No qualities accompany the bases; no much larger clone lies one base away. From the cysteine through the phenylalanine, the CDR3 covers 16 amino acids. Only the CDR3 part of the read is kept: 48 bases, read in frame from the first base. Trimming takes 4 bases off V and 0 bases off J; junction bases not matched to a gene: 6. The CDR1 and CDR2 encoded by the germline V gene (reference sequence) are MNHNY and SVGAGI.

Libraries were prepared through the immunoSEQ multiplex PCR assay. A mixture of 60 forward primers for TCR Vbeta segments and 13 reverse primers for TCR Jbeta segments was used in the multiplex PCR. The CDR3 region of rearranged TCR beta genes was amplified from genomic DNA by a multiplex PCR assay. The Illumina HiSeq System was used to sequence the amplified TCR beta libraries as 87-base-pair reads. As for how the authors treated the data: In a later analysis, 77 million or so unique TCR beta chains were counted across the 690 or so repertoires, and roughly 11 million of these chains were shared by at least two donors. To remove PCR and sequencing errors, raw reads were error-corrected and collapsed into unique sequences using a nearest-neighbor algorithm that merged closely related sequences. Alignment of CDR3 sequences to IMGT reference sequences was used to assign V, D and J gene segments. For a sequence to be retained, a match of at least six nucleotides to both a V gene segment and a J gene segment was required. Rearrangements were classified as productive when the CDR3 lacked stop codons and remained in frame with V and J, and all other rearrangements were classified as non-productive. CDR3 was defined by IMGT convention, running from the second conserved V-encoded cysteine to the conserved J-encoded phenylalanine. In an earlier analysis of 587 of the donors, sequences lacking an unambiguous match to a single V gene segment were excluded. An earlier analysis of almost 600 of the donors classified V segments as functional when productive rearrangements were above 56.7% and as segregating when the standard deviation between donors was above 5%. To diagnose cytomegalovirus status from the catalog of TCR beta chain sequences, a statistical classification framework was built. V and J gene assignment, in a later analysis, came from comparing TCR nucleotide sequences with IMGT/GENE-DB human TR gene sequences. The TCRdist pipeline was used in a later analysis to assign CDR3 sequences and most-parsimonious VDJ recombination scenarios. In a later analysis, every TCR beta chain was defined by the combination of its CDR3 amino acid sequence and its V-gene family, and reads without a unique V-gene family were dropped. In a later analysis, a few hundred highly shared, low-generation-probability nucleotide sequences were removed to address suspected cross-contamination and a sequencing artifact. A later analysis calculated a clonal expansion index for each public chain from normalized within-repertoire ranks of inferred template counts. In a later analysis, generation probabilities were computed with a VDJ recombination model fitted to out-of-frame rearrangements, and the resulting probabilities were checked against IGoR. A later analysis scored TCR-TCR, TCR-HLA and TCR-CMV co-occurrence with hypergeometric tests, applying a repertoire-size bias correction to TCR pairs. In a later analysis, false discovery rates were estimated by permuting HLA or CMV assignments 20 times. In a later analysis, co-occurring TCRs were grouped using DBSCAN, and TCRdist sequence similarity was added for clustering within HLA-allele-positive subsets. Co-occurrence clustering excluded repertoires with fewer than 30,000 or more than 120,000 public chains, plus five with anomalous nucleotide sharing. What TCRdb holds here is the immuneACCESS table cut down to in-frame rearrangements. Part of the clones is not present; checked against another copy, under half of the missing clones reflect an unresolved V gene, and the others are unexplained. V, J and clone size derive from that table, while D and trimming were established from the DNA sequence. The sample records tens of thousands of clones, 65% to 85% of which are singletons. Jointly, the top ten make up about 4% of the sample.

Recombination joined TRBV6-6 with TRBJ1-3, with TRBD1 identical over 7 junction bases. This receptor was identified in a man aged 50 to 59 in good health and CMV-seronegative. The specimen sequenced was PBMCs. The CDR3: CASSSGTAFSGNTIYF. The nucleotide sequence is TGTGCCAGCAGTTCTGGGACAGCCTTCTCTGGAAACACCATATATTTT.